These 8 T cell receptor beta chains originate from one sample sequenced in a study of type 1 regulatory T cells. A single record per CDR3 protein comes from TCRdb applying MiXCR to the reads. This table has around 62,000 distinct CDR3 sequences, roughly 60% appearing once. No antigen is known for these receptors. Sample: cultured T cells, either the whole culture or a sorted T cell fraction (not recorded which). Subset noted: Tr1-enriched cell product generated in vitro against host alloantigens. The source of these receptors is a human donor in good health.

This chain links TRBV18 with TRBJ1-1; D gene uncertain. Trimming shortened V by 7 bases and J by 2 bases, and 11 bases separated the two germline ends. The CDR3 length is 13 residues. Per the germline V gene, CDR1 is KGHSH and CDR2 is LQKENI. Here the CDR3 reads CASCGEGNTEAFF. CDR3 nucleotides: TGTGCCAGCTGTGGGGAGGGTAACACTGAAGCTTTCTTT. Full variable domain (rest looked up from reference TRBV18 and TRBJ1-1): NAGVMQNPRHLVRRRGQEARLRCSPMKGHSHVYWYRQLPEEGLKFMVYLQKENIIDESGMPKERFSAEFPKEGPSILRIQQVVRGDSAAYFCASCGEGNTEAFFGQGTRLTVV.

The genes are TRBV5-6 and TRBJ2-1, with D possibly being TRBD1 (5 bases). Deletions cut 0 bases from V and 4 bases from J, with 14 bases between. This CDR3 has 16 amino acids. The germline V gene encodes CDR1 SGHDT and CDR2 YYEEEE. Here the CDR3 reads CASSLGGAQTYNEQFF. CDR3 coding DNA: TGTGCCAGCAGCTTGGGTGGGGCCCAAACTTACAATGAGCAGTTCTTC.

This clonotype was seen a handful of times. The CDR3 here is CASSLVGGKQTQYF. CDR3 DNA sequence: TGTGCCAGCAGCCTGGTAGGGGGCAAGCAGACCCAGTACTTC. The chain joins TRBV28 to TRBJ2-5, with TRBD1 matching 7 bases. This CDR3 is 14 amino acids long. Germline V gene data show CDR1 as MDHEN and CDR2 as SYDVKM. With V trimmed by 6 bases and J by 6 bases, 10 bases remained unmatched.

The chain joins TRBV18 to TRBJ2-5, with 7 positions matching TRBD2. V shed 3 bases, J shed 5 bases, and the junction held 6 bases outside the gene matches. The germline V gene encodes CDR1 KGHSH and CDR2 LQKENI. The CDR3 totals 14 residues. The CDR3 spells CASSPKAGEETQYF. The CDR3 DNA sequence: TGTGCCAGCTCACCTAAGGCGGGGGAGGAGACCCAGTACTTC.

This clonotype came up a few times. The rearrangement uses TRBV2 and TRBJ2-5; no clear D. V was shortened by 3 bases and J by 3 bases, with 17 bases between the two germline ends. The CDR3 length is 16 residues. CDR1 is SNHLY and CDR2 is FYNNEI in the germline V gene. CDR3 sequence reads: CASSDRNWGMKETQYF. The CDR3 region has the DNA TGTGCCAGCAGTGATAGGAATTGGGGAATGAAAGAGACCCAGTACTTC.

This chain links TRBV6-5 with TRBJ2-2; D remains ambiguous. This CDR3 has 14 amino acids. The V and J ends lost 5 bases and 4 bases respectively, with 11 bases between them. Germline V CDR1 and CDR2: MNHEY, SVGAGI. The CDR3: CASSHRSGTGELFF. The CDR3 nucleotides read TGTGCCAGCAGTCATCGTTCGGGCACCGGGGAGCTGTTTTTT.

This rearrangement joins TRBV24-1 to TRBJ2-6; D call uncertain. The germline CDR1 and CDR2 sequences are KGHDR and SFDVKD. Trimming took off 4 bases at V and 1 base at J, with 19 bases between the two ends. This CDR3 is 19 amino acids long. In DNA form, the CDR3 reads TGTGCCACCAGTGACGCAACACCCCTGATCTCATCTGGGGCCAACGTCCTGACTTTC. Amino acids: CATSDATPLISSGANVLTF.

This clonotype was counted many times. This chain joins TRBV7-9 and TRBJ2-5, with unresolved D. V was cut by 5 bases and J by 7 bases, with 11 bases left in between. In germline, CDR1 is SEHNR, CDR2 FQNEAQ (reference sequence). The CDR3 runs to 12 residues. CDR3 in DNA: TGTGCCAGCAGCCCGGGTCCAGGGACCCAGTACTTC. This translates into CASSPGPGTQYF. The full variable domain, completed using reference TRBV7-9 and TRBJ2-5, is DTGVSQNPRHKITKRGQNVTFRCDPISEHNRLYWYRQTLGQGPEFLTYFQNEAQLEKSRLLSDRFSAERPKGSFSTLEIQRTEQGDSAMYLCASSPGPGTQYFGPGTRLLVL.